The rows below give T cell receptor beta chains drawn from one sample of a study of blood T cells in healthy people across ages. In TCRdb, the 5' RACE reads were re-called with MiXCR into one record per CDR3 protein. The data show approximately 780,000 distinct CDR3 sequences, about 26% seen once. The sample was also reused in another study, on T cells of mothers and their children.

The sample was blood. These receptors originate from a boy aged 10-17 years in good health. The conserved cysteine and the conserved F or W are not part of the CDR3 here.

SVDSGTDEQY,TRBJ2-7,TRBV29-1
ASSRRSLLTNEQF,NA,TRBV7-7
AVASRGAGEAQY,TRBJ2-5,TRBV3-1
ASSYRAWQPQH,TRBJ1-5,TRBV6-5
AISGQGVLSGANVLT,TRBJ2-6,TRBV10-3
ATWAGAVNTGELF,TRBJ2-2,TRBV7-9
ASSLDAHSGANVLT,TRBJ2-6,TRBV7-3
ASSRDPDREQY,TRBJ2-7,TRBV6-5
ASSPLAGGRQETQY,TRBJ2-5,TRBV5-5
ASSSTGSEAF,TRBJ1-1,TRBV7-3